Sequencing of this T cell receptor (beta chain) was carried out in a study of blood T cell repertoires in COVID-19. At the level of the study: Sample material is recorded as cDNA or gDNA derived from T cells, B-cell-depleted T cells, or PBMCs.

Participants were placed into cohorts based on the clinical history they reported. Measured with immunoSEQ multiplex PCR; TCRdb has only the in-frame clones, and not every one. Of fewer than 200,000 clones in the sample, around 83% are singletons; the top ten hold 3.6%. V dropped 4 bases and J dropped 2 bases, with 19 bases sitting between them. Germline loops: CDR1 SGHAT, CDR2 FQNNGV. The CDR3 runs 17 residues. The origin of this receptor is a woman in her fifties or sixties in a cohort exposed to, infected with or recovered from COVID-19 (not recorded which). The gene calls are TRBV11-2 and TRBJ2-3, with D possibly matching TRBD1 (5 bases). Sequenced sample: PBMCs or T cells enriched from blood (not recorded which). The CDR3 reads CASSSLPGGQPTDTQYF. Here the CDR3 DNA reads TGTGCCAGCAGCTCCCTTCCGGGCGGACAACCCACAGATACGCAGTATTTT.